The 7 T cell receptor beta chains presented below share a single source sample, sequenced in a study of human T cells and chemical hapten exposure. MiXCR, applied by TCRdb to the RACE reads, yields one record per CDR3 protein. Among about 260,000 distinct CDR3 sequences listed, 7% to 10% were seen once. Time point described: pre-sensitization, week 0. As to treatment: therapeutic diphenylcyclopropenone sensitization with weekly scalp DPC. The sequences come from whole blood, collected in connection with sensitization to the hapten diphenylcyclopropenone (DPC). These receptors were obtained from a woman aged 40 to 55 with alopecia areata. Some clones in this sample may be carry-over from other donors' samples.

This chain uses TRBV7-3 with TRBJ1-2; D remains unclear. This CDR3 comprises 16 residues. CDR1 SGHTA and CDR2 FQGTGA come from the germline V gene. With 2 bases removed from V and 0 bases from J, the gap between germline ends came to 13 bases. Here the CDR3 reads CASSLGTDRTNYGYTF. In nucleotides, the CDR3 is TGTGCCAGCAGCTTAGGAACAGACCGTACTAACTATGGCTACACCTTC.

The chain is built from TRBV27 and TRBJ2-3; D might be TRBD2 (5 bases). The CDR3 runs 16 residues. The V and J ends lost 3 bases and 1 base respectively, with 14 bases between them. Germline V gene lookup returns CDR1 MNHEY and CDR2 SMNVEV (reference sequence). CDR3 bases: TGTGCCAGCAGTTTCCAAGCGGCTCCTCGCACAGATACGCAGTATTTT. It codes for CASSFQAAPRTDTQYF.

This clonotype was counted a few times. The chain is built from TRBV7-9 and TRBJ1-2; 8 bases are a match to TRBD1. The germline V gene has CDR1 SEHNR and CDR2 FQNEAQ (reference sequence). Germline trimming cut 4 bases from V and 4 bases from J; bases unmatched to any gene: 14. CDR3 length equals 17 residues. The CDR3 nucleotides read TGTGCCAGCAGCTCGGCGGCCCTCAGGGGGCTTAGCTATGGCTACACCTTC. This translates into CASSSAALRGLSYGYTF.

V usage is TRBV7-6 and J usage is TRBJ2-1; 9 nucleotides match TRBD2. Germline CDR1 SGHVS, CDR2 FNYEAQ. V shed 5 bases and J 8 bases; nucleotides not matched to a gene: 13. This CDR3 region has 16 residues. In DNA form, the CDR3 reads TGTGCCAGCAGCCCAAAACTAGCGGGCCTAGGCTATGAGCAGTTCTTC. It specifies CASSPKLAGLGYEQFF.

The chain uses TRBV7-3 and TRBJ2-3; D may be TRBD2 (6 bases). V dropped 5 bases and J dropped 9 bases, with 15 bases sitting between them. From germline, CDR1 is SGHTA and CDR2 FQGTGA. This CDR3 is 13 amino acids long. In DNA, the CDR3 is TGTGCCAGCAGCAAAAGGGAGGTAGGCACGCAGTATTTT. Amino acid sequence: CASSKREVGTQYF.

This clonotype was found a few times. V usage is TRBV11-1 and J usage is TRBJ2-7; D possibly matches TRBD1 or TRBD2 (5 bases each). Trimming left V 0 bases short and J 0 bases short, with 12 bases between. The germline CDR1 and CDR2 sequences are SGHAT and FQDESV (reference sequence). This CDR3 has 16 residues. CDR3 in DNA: TGTGCCAGCAGCTTAGCGGACACCGGGGTCTCCTACGAGCAGTACTTC. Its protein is CASSLADTGVSYEQYF.

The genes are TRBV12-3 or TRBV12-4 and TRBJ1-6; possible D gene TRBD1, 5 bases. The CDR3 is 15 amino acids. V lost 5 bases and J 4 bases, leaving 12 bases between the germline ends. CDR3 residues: CASSLQGFYNSPLHF. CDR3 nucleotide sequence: TGTGCCAGCAGTCTTCAGGGATTTTATAATTCACCCCTCCACTTT.